This passage covers 31 T cell receptor beta chains from one sample sequenced in a study of PD-1 blockade in classical Hodgkin lymphoma. Every patient was affected by relapse after autologous stem cell transplantation, while exposure to brentuximab vedotin was not uniform. Assay used: immunoSEQ multiplex PCR; TCRdb lists only in-frame clones, some missing. The repertoire holds approximately 12,000 clones, with approximately 84% as singletons. The source was peripheral blood mononuclear cells (PBMCs), collected before the second cycle of nivolumab. Receptor source: a human donor with classical Hodgkin lymphoma.

This sequence joins TRBV29-1 and TRBJ2-5; 10 bases align to TRBD2. The V gene end was trimmed by 3 bases and the J gene end by 3 bases; junction bases not matched to a gene: 1. This CDR3 comprises 13 residues. Per germline, CDR1 SQVTM and CDR2 ANQGSEA. CDR3: CSVDTSGEETQYF. For the CDR3, the DNA is TGCAGCGTTGACACTAGCGGGGAAGAGACCCAGTACTTC.

This clone is a singleton in its sample. The chain recombines TRBV28 with TRBJ1-6; TRBD1 matches at 7 bases. The junction had 13 bases not matched to a gene; V was cut back by 5 bases and J by 3 bases. The CDR3 has 18 amino acids. Germline V gives CDR1 MDHEN, CDR2 SYDVKM. The CDR3 DNA is TGTGCCAGCAGTCTGCCCCGTGGACAGGATCTCTATAATTCACCCCTCCACTTT. It yields the protein CASSLPRGQDLYNSPLHF.

The chain employs TRBV27 and TRBJ2-5, with 8 bases fitting TRBD1. V lost 6 bases, J lost 2 bases, and 5 bases stayed unmatched. This CDR3 region has 14 residues. CDR1 is MNHEY, CDR2 SMNVEV, per germline (reference sequence). CDR3 region: CASRAGQEQETQYF. For the CDR3, the DNA is TGTGCCAGCAGGGCGGGACAGGAGCAAGAGACCCAGTACTTC.

This clone has a handful of counts. DNA of the CDR3: TGTGCCAGCAAGCGTTGGAATTCACCCCTCCACTTT. Its translation: CASKRWNSPLHF. The V call is TRBV6-5, the J call TRBJ1-6; D unclear. The CDR3 is 12 amino acids. The germline gives CDR1 MNHEY, CDR2 SVGAGI. Trimming pared 7 bases from V and 7 bases from J, leaving 8 bases between.

This chain uses TRBV28 with TRBJ2-1; possibly TRBD2 for D (6 bases). CDR3 length: 15 amino acids. V lost 2 bases, J lost 4 bases, and 12 bases lay in between. The germline V gene encodes CDR1 MDHEN and CDR2 SYDVKM. The CDR3 region is CASSLLRGEYNEQFF. DNA for the CDR3: TGTGCCAGCAGTTTACTGCGGGGAGAATACAATGAGCAGTTCTTC.

This chain's CDR3 is CASSYVGKGTEAFF. The CDR3 DNA sequence: TGTGCCAGCAGCTACGTCGGAAAGGGCACTGAAGCTTTCTTT. The chain carries TRBV7-3 and TRBJ1-1; D uncertain. V dropped 4 bases and J dropped 4 bases, with 13 bases sitting between them. In germline, CDR1 is SGHTA, CDR2 FQGTGA. The CDR3 runs 14 residues.

CDR3 nucleotides: TGTGCCAGCAGCTTGGACCAGACAGATACGCAGTATTTT. As protein: CASSLDQTDTQYF. J is TRBJ2-3 and V is TRBV5-4; D is uncertain. Trimming took 0 bases from V and 3 from J, leaving 5 bases between them. The germline V gene has CDR1 SGHNT and CDR2 YYREEE (reference sequence). This CDR3 contains 13 residues.

By share, this clone ranks as medium-sized. The chain uses TRBV5-4 and TRBJ2-1; no firm D call. V gave up 3 bases and J gave up 2 bases, with 9 bases separating them. This CDR3 comprises 14 residues. Germline CDR1 and CDR2: SGHNT and YYREEE (reference sequence). The CDR3 spells CASSWAGPYNEQFF. The CDR3, as DNA: TGTGCCAGCAGCTGGGCAGGTCCCTACAATGAGCAGTTCTTC.

The J gene is TRBJ1-1, the V gene TRBV29-1; D gene unclear. The CDR3 sequence is 13 residues long. Germline loops: CDR1 SQVTM, CDR2 ANQGSEA. Trimming shortened V by 1 base and J by 4 bases, and 10 bases separated the two germline ends. The CDR3 sequence is CSVEVGHGTEAFF. The DNA of the CDR3 is TGCAGCGTTGAAGTCGGCCATGGCACTGAAGCTTTCTTT.

The chain uses TRBV7-9 and TRBJ2-7; no clear D gene. V was clipped by 2 bases and J by 3 bases, with 8 bases between them. The germline V gene encodes CDR1 SEHNR and CDR2 FQNEAQ (reference sequence). CDR3 length equals 13 residues. CDR3 in DNA: TGTGCCAGCAGCTTACCCTCTAACTACGAGCAGTACTTC. This codes for CASSLPSNYEQYF.

The chain has TRBV16 and TRBJ2-7; perhaps D is TRBD1 or TRBD2 (5 bases each). Trimming stripped 2 bases from V and 5 bases from J, with 19 bases between. Looked up from germline, CDR1 is KGHSY and CDR2 is FQNENV. The CDR3 consists of 16 residues. The CDR3 sequence: CASSQPEGLPTHEQYF. The CDR3 DNA is TGTGCCAGCAGCCAACCAGAGGGGCTACCCACCCACGAGCAGTACTTC.

DNA for the CDR3: TGCGCCAGCAGCTTGGGGGACAGGGACTATGGCTACACCTTC. Protein sequence: CASSLGDRDYGYTF. This rearrangement joins TRBV5-1 to TRBJ1-2, with TRBD1 matching 9 bases. The germline CDR1 and CDR2 sequences are SGHRS and YFSETQ. The J segment lost 3 bases and the V segment lost 0 bases, leaving 0 bases of the junction unmatched. The CDR3 totals 14 residues.

V usage is TRBV30 and J usage is TRBJ2-3; tentative D call: TRBD1 (6 bases). The V gene's germline CDR1 is GTSNPN and CDR2 SVGIG (reference sequence). V was pared by 2 bases and J by 4 bases, with 7 bases between. This CDR3 spans 12 amino acids. CDR3 sequence reads: CAWSPGADTQYF. The CDR3 DNA sequence: TGTGCCTGGAGTCCAGGGGCAGATACGCAGTATTTT. Full variable domain (missing parts from reference TRBV30 and TRBJ2-3): SQTIHQWPATLVQPVGSPLSLECTVEGTSNPNLYWYRQAAGRGLQLLFYSVGIGQISSEVPQNLSASRPQDRQFILSSKKLLLSDSGFYLCAWSPGADTQYFGPGTRLTVL.

The chain uses TRBV28 and TRBJ2-5, with D possibly matching TRBD2 (7 bases). CDR3 length: 17 amino acids. Germline loops: CDR1 MDHEN, CDR2 SYDVKM. Trimming stripped 6 bases from V and 1 base from J, with 21 bases between. CDR3 in amino acids: CASSSPGALAVQETQYF. CDR3 nucleotides: TGTGCCAGCAGCTCACCGGGGGCCCTAGCGGTCCAAGAGACCCAGTACTTC.

The DNA for the CDR3 is TGTGCCAGCAGTTACTCGAACACGTATATCCAAGAGACCCAGTACTTC. Translation: CASSYSNTYIQETQYF. This chain joins TRBV6-5 and TRBJ2-5, with no clear D. The CDR3 contains 16 residues. Germline-derived CDR1 and CDR2 are MNHEY and SVGAGI. V gave up 0 bases and J gave up 1 base, with 12 bases separating them.

The chain joins TRBV6-5 to TRBJ2-7; D ambiguous. The germline V gene encodes CDR1 MNHEY and CDR2 SVGAGI. The CDR3 length is 13 residues. Trimming took 6 bases from V and 2 from J, leaving 11 bases between them. The CDR3 DNA is TGTGCCAGCAGGAACCTGGGTGCCTACGAGCAGTACTTC. Translating gives CASRNLGAYEQYF.

The J gene is TRBJ2-7, the V gene TRBV15, with 11 bases that match TRBD1. V shed 8 bases, J shed 5 bases, and the junction held 2 bases outside the gene matches. This CDR3 contains 12 residues. Per germline, CDR1 LNHNV and CDR2 YYDKDF (reference sequence). The DNA of the CDR3 is TGTGCCACCGAGGGACAGGGGGACGAGCAGTACTTC. This translates into CATEGQGDEQYF.

This chain connects TRBV18 to TRBJ2-5, with TRBD1 as a possible D gene (7 bases). Trimming shortened V by 3 bases and J by 3 bases, and 17 bases separated the two germline ends. The CDR3 consists of 16 residues. CDR1 is KGHSH and CDR2 is LQKENI in the germline V gene. CDR3 protein: CASSPRQGLGKETQYF. In DNA form, the CDR3 reads TGTGCCAGCTCACCTAGACAGGGACTGGGGAAAGAGACCCAGTACTTC.

The chain uses TRBV2 and TRBJ1-1; a weak D match, TRBD1 (5 bases). V lost 5 bases and J lost 2, with 12 bases in between. Germline values: CDR1 SNHLY, CDR2 FYNNEI. The CDR3 covers 14 residues. CDR3 in amino acids: CASSFQGGNTEAFF. DNA for the CDR3: TGTGCCAGCAGTTTTCAGGGAGGTAACACTGAAGCTTTCTTT.

This clone was picked up one time. This chain connects TRBV2 to TRBJ2-5; 10 bases map to TRBD1. The V segment lost 5 bases and the J segment 5 bases; nucleotides outside the gene matches: 11. From germline, CDR1 is SNHLY and CDR2 FYNNEI. The CDR3 sequence is 16 residues long. The CDR3 bases are TGTGCCAGCAGTTCTCCGGGACAGGGGACGAGGGAGACCCAGTACTTC. This encodes CASSSPGQGTRETQYF.

The rearrangement links TRBV4-1 to TRBJ1-4; tentatively, D is TRBD1 (6 bases). This CDR3 has 14 residues. V was shortened by 2 bases and J by 5 bases, with 9 bases between the two germline ends. Germline V gene data show CDR1 as MGHRA and CDR2 as YSYEKL. The CDR3 sequence is CASSQRDTNEKLFF. The CDR3 DNA follows: TGCGCCAGCAGCCAAAGGGACACAAATGAAAAACTGTTTTTT.

The genes are TRBV2 and TRBJ2-7; D not resolved. Germline CDR1 SNHLY, CDR2 FYNNEI. Deletions cut 6 bases from V and 5 bases from J, with 14 bases between. The CDR3 contains 13 residues. The CDR3 reads CASSLYLAHEQYF. The CDR3 bases are TGTGCCAGCAGCCTGTACCTGGCCCACGAGCAGTACTTC. Variable domain in full (rest from reference TRBV2 and TRBJ2-7): EPEVTQTPSHQVTQMGQEVILRCVPISNHLYFYWYRQILGQKVEFLVSFYNNEISEKSEIFDDQFSVERPDGSNFTLKIRSTKLEDSAMYFCASSLYLAHEQYFGPGTRLTVT.

V is TRBV2 and J is TRBJ2-5; tentatively, D is TRBD2 (5 bases). CDR3 length: 13 amino acids. The V gene's germline CDR1 is SNHLY and CDR2 FYNNEI. V was shortened by 6 bases and J by 1 base, with 9 bases between the two germline ends. The CDR3 DNA reads TGTGCCAGCAGCACCGGGATCCAAGAGACCCAGTACTTC. The encoded protein is CASSTGIQETQYF.

This clone was picked up a small number of times. The V gene is TRBV9, the J gene TRBJ2-7; 7 nucleotides match TRBD1. This CDR3 is 13 amino acids long. V lost 0 bases and J lost 6; bases outside the gene matches: 3. Germline loops: CDR1 SGDLS, CDR2 YYNGEE. CDR3: CASSVADRSEQYF. The CDR3 nucleotides read TGTGCCAGCAGCGTAGCGGACAGGAGCGAGCAGTACTTC.

The chain joins TRBV9 to TRBJ1-2; D is unresolved. CDR1 and CDR2 from the germline V gene are SGDLS and YYNGEE. Trimming cost V 3 bases and J 4 bases, with 16 bases left between them. This CDR3 comprises 15 residues. The CDR3 nucleotides read TGTGCCAGCAGCGCATTCAGGCTTGATGGCTATGGCTACACCTTC. This translates into CASSAFRLDGYGYTF.

In its sample, this clone was seen once. This chain uses TRBV9 with TRBJ2-5; 11 nucleotides match TRBD2. Germline loops: CDR1 SGDLS, CDR2 YYNGEE. This CDR3 region has 18 residues. V lost 0 bases and J lost 1; bases outside the gene matches: 8. DNA of the CDR3: TGTGCCAGCAGCGTAGCGGGACTAGCGGACAAACTCCAAGAGACCCAGTACTTC. This codes for CASSVAGLADKLQETQYF.

The V gene is TRBV5-1, the J gene TRBJ2-5, with a weak D call TRBD2 (5 bases). Germline lookup yields CDR1 SGHRS and CDR2 YFSETQ. The V and J ends lost 4 bases and 0 bases respectively, with 13 bases between them. The CDR3 loop spans 15 amino acids. CDR3 DNA sequence: TGCGCCAGCAGCCCCTACCCGGGGTACCAAGAGACCCAGTACTTC. As protein: CASSPYPGYQETQYF.

The J gene is TRBJ1-5, the V gene TRBV19; TRBD1 agrees at 8 bases. Germline assignment: CDR1 LNHDA and CDR2 SQIVND (reference sequence). The V and J ends lost 3 bases and 4 bases, in that order; junction bases with no gene match: 2. The CDR3 totals 14 residues. The CDR3 here is CASSMDRVNQPQHF. CDR3 nucleotides: TGTGCCAGTAGTATGGACAGGGTTAATCAGCCCCAGCATTTT. The full variable domain, rest sourced from reference TRBV19 and TRBJ1-5, is DGGITQSPKYLFRKEGQNVTLSCEQNLNHDAMYWYRQDPGQGLRLIYYSQIVNDFQKGDIAEGYSVSREKKESFPLTVTSAQKNPTAFYLCASSMDRVNQPQHFGDGTRLSIL.

The rearrangement links TRBV18 to TRBJ2-5; 7 nucleotides line up with TRBD1. V shed 4 bases, J shed 2 bases, and the junction held 1 base outside the gene matches. Germline V gene data show CDR1 as KGHSH and CDR2 as LQKENI. The CDR3 has 13 amino acids. Written as DNA, the CDR3 is TGTGCCAGCTCACGGGACAGACAAGAGACCCAGTACTTC. This sequence encodes CASSRDRQETQYF. Filled out from reference TRBV18 and TRBJ2-5, the complete variable domain reads NAGVMQNPRHLVRRRGQEARLRCSPMKGHSHVYWYRQLPEEGLKFMVYLQKENIIDESGMPKERFSAEFPKEGPSILRIQQVVRGDSAAYFCASSRDRQETQYFGPGTRLLVL.

The CDR3 sequence: CASSVATGGLYGYTF. The DNA of the CDR3 is TGTGCCAGCAGTGTGGCAACAGGGGGCCTCTATGGCTACACCTTC. This chain connects TRBV6-5 to TRBJ1-2, with 9 bases fitting TRBD1. This CDR3 comprises 15 residues. Looked up from germline, CDR1 is MNHEY and CDR2 is SVGAGI. J was trimmed by 4 bases and V by 5 bases; bases with no gene match: 8.

The chain links TRBV7-8 to TRBJ1-3; tentative D call: TRBD1 (6 bases). Germline values: CDR1 SGHVS, CDR2 FQNEAQ. With 5 bases removed from V and 2 bases from J, the gap between germline ends came to 16 bases. The CDR3 extends over 16 amino acids. CDR3 DNA: TGTGCCAGCAGCCCCGTCCGGGGGGCTCCTGGAAACACCATATATTTT. Translation: CASSPVRGAPGNTIYF.